A selection of T cell receptor beta chains follows, all from one sample in a study of regulatory T cells in long-lasting Graves disease. A single record per CDR3 protein comes from TCRdb applying MiXCR to the multiplex PCR reads. The sample holds around 430,000 distinct CDR3 sequences, about 20% seen once. This material consisted of peripheral blood mononuclear cells (PBMCs), taken when the disease was refractory, from a patient treated with antithyroid drugs. These receptors were obtained from a female donor with Graves disease. CDR3s include the opening cysteine and the closing phenylalanine or tryptophan. D genes are given only for firm matches. Clone sizes are given selectively: once, few, many, or a class where the clone is expanded.

clone size,D gene,J gene,V gene,CDR3 DNA,CDR3 protein
many,NA,TRBJ2-2,TRBV5-5,TGCGCCAGCAGCTTGGAGGGACAGTCGAACACCGGGGAGCTGTTTTTT,CASSLEGQSNTGELFF
many,NA,TRBJ2-7,TRBV12-3/TRBV12-4,TGTGCCAGCAGTTTACAGGGGGGCGGCTACGAGCAGTACTTC,CASSLQGGGYEQYF
many,NA,TRBJ1-1,TRBV28,TGTGCCAGCAGCCAAGACACATCGAACACTGAAGCTTTCTTT,CASSQDTSNTEAFF
many,NA,TRBJ2-2,TRBV12-3/TRBV12-4,TGTGCCAGCAGTTTAGCGCTAGGGGCCTATCGGTCGGACACCGGGGAGCTGTTTTTT,CASSLALGAYRSDTGELFF
NA,NA,TRBJ1-1,TRBV5-1,TGCGCCAGCAGCCCCGGCGTGGGCAGTGGTGGGGCTTTCTTT,CASSPGVGSGGAFF
many,NA,TRBJ1-6,TRBV2,TGTGCCAGCAGTGAATCGCGAGGGGCGAGCTCCTATAATTCACCCCTCCACTTT,CASSESRGASSYNSPLHF
many,NA,TRBJ1-1,TRBV5-1,TGCGCCAGCAGCTTGGCCGGGAGGAACACTGAAGCTTTCTTT,CASSLAGRNTEAFF
few,NA,TRBJ1-1,TRBV20-1,TGCAGTGCTCACCCCATGGGGACCCTCGGGACTGAAGCTTTCTTT,CSAHPMGTLGTEAFF
many,NA,TRBJ1-2,TRBV7-2,TGTGCCAGCAGCTTAGTCCCAGGAGGCTATGGCTACACCTTC,CASSLVPGGYGYTF
few,NA,TRBJ1-1,TRBV6-1,TGTGCCAGCAGCAGGGGTTTCGCTGAAGCTTTCTTT,CASSRGFAEAFF
few,NA,TRBJ2-7,TRBV7-2,TGTGCCAGCAAGTCAGGATCTACCTACGAGCAGTACTTC,CASKSGSTYEQYF
few,NA,TRBJ2-7,TRBV20-1,TGCAGTGCTCCCAAGCACGAGCAGTACTTC,CSAPKHEQYF
once,TRBD1,TRBJ1-2,TRBV7-9,TGTGCCAGCAGCTTATCATATCGGACAGGGAGCCTCGCGACAGGGGATGGCTACACCTTC,CASSLSYRTGSLATGDGYTF
many,TRBD1,TRBJ1-2,TRBV2,TGTGCCAGCAGTGAAAGGGACAGGGATGGCTACACCTTC,CASSERDRDGYTF
many,NA,TRBJ1-4,TRBV2,TGTGCCAGCAGTGAAGGAGGCGGAACTGAAAAACTGTTTTTT,CASSEGGGTEKLFF
many,NA,TRBJ1-6,TRBV13,TGTGCCAGCAGTCCCAGGGTAGGAGGCTCACCCCTCCACTTT,CASSPRVGGSPLHF
few,NA,TRBJ2-5,TRBV7-3,TGTGCCAGCAGCTTAAACGCGGGCCTCCAAGAGACCCAGTACTTC,CASSLNAGLQETQYF
few,NA,TRBJ2-2,TRBV7-2,TGTGCCAGCAGCCCTAGTGGGGGATCGAACACCGGGGAGCTGTTTTTT,CASSPSGGSNTGELFF
many,NA,TRBJ1-1,TRBV6-1,TGTGCCAGCGGAGGGGCAGGCTCGAACACTGAAGCTTTCTTT,CASGGAGSNTEAFF
few,NA,TRBJ1-5,TRBV6-1,TGTGCCAGCAGTACGGCCGGGGATAGGAATCAGCCCCAGCATTTT,CASSTAGDRNQPQHF
NA,TRBD2,TRBJ2-1,TRBV27,TGTGCCAGCAGTTTATCGAGGTTGACTAGCGGATACTTC,CASSLSRLTSGYF
few,NA,TRBJ2-3,TRBV28,TGTGCCAGCAGTGTAAGGGGGGTTGAGGTTTCAGATACGCAGTATTTT,CASSVRGVEVSDTQYF
few,NA,TRBJ1-2,TRBV30,TGTGCCTGGACCCCCGGGTTAGGAGATAGCGATGGCTACACCTTC,CAWTPGLGDSDGYTF
NA,NA,TRBJ2-1,TRBV14,TGTGCCAGCAGCCAAGATCATTGGGGGGTCGGTGAGCAGTTCTTC,CASSQDHWGVGEQFF
NA,NA,TRBJ1-1,TRBV30,TGTGCCTGGAGTGTATCTTGGGGCTTAGGGGAGATGAACACTGAAGCTTTCTTT,CAWSVSWGLGEMNTEAFF
NA,TRBD1,TRBJ2-5,TRBV5-1,TGCGCCAGCAGAGTTGGGACAGTCCAAGAGACCCAGTACTTC,CASRVGTVQETQYF
few,TRBD1,TRBJ1-1,TRBV9,TGTGCCAGCCAGGGGGCGAACACTGAAGCTTTCTTT,CASQGANTEAFF
few,TRBD1,TRBJ1-4,TRBV4-3,TGCGCCAGCAGCCGCCGCCGGGACAGGGAAGAAAAACTGTTTTTT,CASSRRRDREEKLFF
NA,NA,TRBJ1-1,TRBV30,TGTGCCTGGAGTGGATTGGAAGGAACTGAAGCTTTCTTT,CAWSGLEGTEAFF
many,TRBD1,TRBJ2-7,TRBV12-3/TRBV12-4,TGTGCCAGCAGTGGACAGGGACACGAGCAGTACTTC,CASSGQGHEQYF
few,NA,TRBJ2-7,TRBV20-1,TGCAGTGCTAGAGATATCGGACAGAGAGTGGGGGAGCAGTACTTC,CSARDIGQRVGEQYF
NA,NA,TRBJ2-3,TRBV2,TGTGCCAGCAGTGATCCCCTCGGAGCCAATACGCAGTATTTT,CASSDPLGANTQYF
few,NA,TRBJ1-2,TRBV30,TGTGCCTGGAGCGGGAGTCGAAGCTACACCTTC,CAWSGSRSYTF
NA,NA,TRBJ2-7,TRBV5-1,TGCGCCAGCGCCTCCGGGCCAACCTACGAGCAGTACTTC,CASASGPTYEQYF
NA,NA,TRBJ2-4,TRBV7-2,TGTGCCAGCAGCCCGGTCCCTGGGAGGGACAAAAACATTCGGTGCTTC,CASSPVPGRDKNIRCF
few,NA,TRBJ1-2,TRBV28,TGTGCCAGCAGTCCAGGGATTCATGGCTACACCTTC,CASSPGIHGYTF
many,TRBD2,TRBJ2-7,TRBV28,TGTGCCAGCACCCCTAGCGGGGGGGCCCAAAGCTACGAGCAGTACTTC,CASTPSGGAQSYEQYF
few,TRBD2,TRBJ2-3,TRBV7-2,TGTGCCAGCAGCTTAGGATCTAGCGGGAGGGATACGCAGTATTTT,CASSLGSSGRDTQYF
few,NA,TRBJ2-7,TRBV6-1,TGTGCCAGCAATACTGTCGAGCAGCACTTC,CASNTVEQHF
few,NA,TRBJ2-7,TRBV3-1,TGTGCCAGCAGCCAAGAGGGTGGCTACGAGCAGTACTTC,CASSQEGGYEQYF
few,NA,TRBJ1-3,TRBV20-1,TGCAGTGCTAACAGGGAGCCTGGAAACACCATATATTTT,CSANREPGNTIYF
many,NA,TRBJ1-2,TRBV12-3/TRBV12-4,TGTGCCAGCAGTCCTCACTTCGGTAGCTATGGCTACACCTTC,CASSPHFGSYGYTF
NA,TRBD2,TRBJ2-3,TRBV24-1,TGTGCCACCAAGACTAGCGGGGGGGCCGTTCAGTATTTT,CATKTSGGAVQYF
many,NA,TRBJ1-6,TRBV28,TGTGCCAGCAGTTTAACGGAATTCTTCCTCCTCCACTTT,CASSLTEFFLLHF
many,TRBD1,TRBJ1-5,TRBV2,TGTGCCAGCAGTTCCGAGGGGGCGAGGAGCCAGCCCCAGCATTTT,CASSSEGARSQPQHF
few,TRBD1,TRBJ1-6,TRBV3-1,TGTGCCAGCAGCCTACAGGGGGCAATTAGAAGTTCACCCCTCCACTTT,CASSLQGAIRSSPLHF
many,NA,TRBJ1-5,TRBV6-2/TRBV6-3,TGTGCCAGCAATGGAGGGAGGGGAAGGTACAATCAGCCCCAGCATTTT,CASNGGRGRYNQPQHF
few,NA,TRBJ1-2,TRBV24-1,TGTGCCACCAGTGACCCGGGCTATGGCTACACCTTC,CATSDPGYGYTF
few,TRBD1,TRBJ2-2,TRBV7-2,TGTGCCAGCAGCCTTACGTGGGGACAGGGTGTAGGCGGGGAGCTGTTTTTT,CASSLTWGQGVGGELFF
once,NA,TRBJ2-7,TRBV4-3,TGCGCCAGCAGCCAAGACAGGGACCCGAGCTCCTACGAGCAGTACTTC,CASSQDRDPSSYEQYF
few,TRBD1,TRBJ2-7,TRBV6-1,TGTGCCAGCCATTCCGCCGGGACAGACTTTTACGAGCAGTACTTC,CASHSAGTDFYEQYF
many,NA,TRBJ2-7,TRBV20-1,TGCAGTGCGAGAGGCGGGGGCTATTCCTACGAGCAGTACTTC,CSARGGGYSYEQYF
NA,NA,TRBJ1-5,TRBV30,TGTGCCTGGAGTATAGCCTCCAGCAATCAGCCCCAGCATTTT,CAWSIASSNQPQHF
many,NA,TRBJ2-5,TRBV27,TGTGCCAGCAGTTCTTCCATCCAAGAGACCCAGTACTTC,CASSSSIQETQYF
many,NA,TRBJ1-2,TRBV11-2,TGTGCCAGCAGGGGGCGCGGCTATGGCTACACCTTC,CASRGRGYGYTF